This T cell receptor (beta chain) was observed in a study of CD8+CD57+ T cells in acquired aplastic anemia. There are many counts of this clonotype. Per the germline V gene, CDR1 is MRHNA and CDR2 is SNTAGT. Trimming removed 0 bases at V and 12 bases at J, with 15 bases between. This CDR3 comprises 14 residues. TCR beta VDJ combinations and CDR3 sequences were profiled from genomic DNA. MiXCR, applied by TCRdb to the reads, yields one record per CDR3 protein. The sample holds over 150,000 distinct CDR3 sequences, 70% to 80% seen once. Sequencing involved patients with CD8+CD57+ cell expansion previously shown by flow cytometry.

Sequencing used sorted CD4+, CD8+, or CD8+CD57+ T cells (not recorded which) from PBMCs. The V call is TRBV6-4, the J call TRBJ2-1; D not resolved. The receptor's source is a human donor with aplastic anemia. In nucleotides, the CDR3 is TGTGCCAGCAGTGACTCTGAGAGTGCCTCTTGGCAGTTCTTC. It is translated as CASSDSESASWQFF.